The clone carrying this TCR beta chain occurred a few times. The antigen is unknown. Germline V lookup: CDR1 MNHEY, CDR2 SVGEGT. After removal of 5 bases from V and 2 bases from J, the junction contained 8 bases not matched to a gene. The CDR3 loop spans 17 amino acids. General study findings and limits: Tumor-infiltrating Treg TCR alpha and beta sequences overlapped most with tumor naive CD4+ T cells, then blood naive. Whole repertoires were not studied in the larger cohort, only one V-J beta rearrangement.

Full-length variable regions came from constant-region reverse primers plus semi-nested Nested Universal Primer A PCR. MiXCR was run by TCRdb on the 5' RACE reads, yielding one entry per CDR3 protein. The profile shows some 62,000 distinct CDR3 sequences, 25% to 35% of them singletons. This sequence originates from a female donor with breast cancer. The rearrangement joins TRBV6-2 or TRBV6-3 to TRBJ2-5; 13 nucleotides line up with TRBD2. Material: tumor-infiltrating naive CD4+ T cells sorted from the breast tumor. Subset denoted: naive CD4+ T cells, CD4+CD45RA+CD25-. DNA for the CDR3: TGTGCCAGCAGTCCCACCCGGACTAGCGGGAGACAAGAGACCCAGTACTTC. Translation gives CASSPTRTSGRQETQYF.